This is a list of T cell receptor beta chains from one sample in a study of tissue T cells after allogeneic stem cell transplantation. The table came from immunoSEQ multiplex PCR; TCRdb's copy has only in-frame clones and leaves some out. The top ten hold roughly 15% of the sample, which has 2,000 to 2,500 clones, about 60% seen once. This specimen was transverse colon tissue, taken at autopsy. These TCRs come from a male patient of 60 years or more with steroid-refractory graft-versus-host disease after an allogeneic stem cell transplant. Some T cells may be supplied by the graft donor. Both conserved end residues are part of each CDR3. Fields, in order: V gene, clone size, J gene, D gene, CDR3 DNA, CDR3 protein. A D gene is named only where the DNA matches it firmly. Rows may omit the clone size; those that give it use once, few, many or a size class.

TRBV4-1,few,TRBJ2-5,TRBD1,TGCGCCAGCAGCCCCTACTCGGCGACAGGGGAAGAGACCCAGTACTTC,CASSPYSATGEETQYF
TRBV7-2,-,TRBJ2-1,TRBD1,TGTGCCAGCAGCCTGAGGGACAGGGCGCCCAATGAGCAGTTCTTC,CASSLRDRAPNEQFF
TRBV7-9,once,TRBJ1-5,-,TGTGCCAGCAGCTTCTCCAAGGATCAGCCCCAGCATTTT,CASSFSKDQPQHF
TRBV11-2,-,TRBJ2-3,-,TGTGCCAGCAGCCGAGAGGCAGATACGCGGTATTTT,CASSREADTRYF
TRBV7-2,-,TRBJ2-7,TRBD2,TGTGCCAGCAGCTTAGATGGTGCGGGGGTCTACGAGCAGTACTTC,CASSLDGAGVYEQYF
TRBV29-1,-,TRBJ1-2,-,TGCAGCGTTGATCCCTCATCCAACCCCAACTATGGCTACACCTTC,CSVDPSSNPNYGYTF
TRBV11-2,-,TRBJ2-3,-,TGTGCCAGCAGCTTAGGCCTGGATACGCAGTATTTT,CASSLGLDTQYF
TRBV11-2,-,TRBJ1-1,-,TGTGCCAGCAGCTTAGGGGCCAACATGAACACTGAAGCTTTCTTT,CASSLGANMNTEAFF
TRBV7-2,once,TRBJ2-1,-,TGTGCCAGCAGCTTATTGCAGCTCTCCTACAATGAGCAGTTCTTC,CASSLLQLSYNEQFF
TRBV7-9,large,TRBJ1-3,-,TGTGCCAGCAGCTTAGGTACACTCTTCTCTGGAAACACCATATATTTT,CASSLGTLFSGNTIYF
TRBV5-1,-,TRBJ2-2,-,TGCGCCAGCAGCTTCGGGCAACCCGGGGAGCTGTTTTTT,CASSFGQPGELFF
TRBV20-1,-,TRBJ2-7,-,TGCAGTGCGGGGGTGGGTGCCGAGCAGTACTTC,CSAGVGAEQYF
TRBV5-8,few,TRBJ2-3,TRBD2,TGTGCCAGCAGCTTGGGCGAGGGGACTAGCGGCACCACAGATACGCAGTATTTT,CASSLGEGTSGTTDTQYF
TRBV5-1,-,TRBJ2-4,-,TGCGCCAGCAGCACCTTTGACAGAGAGCCAAACATTCAGTACTTC,CASSTFDREPNIQYF
TRBV6-2/TRBV6-3,once,TRBJ1-6,-,TGTGCCAGCAGTGGGGGGGTGGACAATTCACCCCTCCACTTT,CASSGGVDNSPLHF
TRBV24-1,-,TRBJ2-3,-,TGTGCCACCAGTGATTCTCTGGTTGGATACCCGCAGTATTTT,CATSDSLVGYPQYF